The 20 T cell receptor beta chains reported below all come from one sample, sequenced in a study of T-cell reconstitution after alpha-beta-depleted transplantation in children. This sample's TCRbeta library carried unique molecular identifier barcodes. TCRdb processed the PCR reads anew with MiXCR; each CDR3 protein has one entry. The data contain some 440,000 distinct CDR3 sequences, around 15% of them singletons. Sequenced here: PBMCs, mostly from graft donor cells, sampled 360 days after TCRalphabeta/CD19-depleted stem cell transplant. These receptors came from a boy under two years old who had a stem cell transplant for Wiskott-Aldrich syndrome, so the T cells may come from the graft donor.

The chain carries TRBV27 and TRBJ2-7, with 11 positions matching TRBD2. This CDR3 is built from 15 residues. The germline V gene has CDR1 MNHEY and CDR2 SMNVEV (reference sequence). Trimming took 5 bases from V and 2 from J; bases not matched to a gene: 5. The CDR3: CASSPGTSGPYEQYF. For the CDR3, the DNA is TGTGCCAGCAGTCCGGGGACTAGCGGCCCCTACGAGCAGTACTTC.

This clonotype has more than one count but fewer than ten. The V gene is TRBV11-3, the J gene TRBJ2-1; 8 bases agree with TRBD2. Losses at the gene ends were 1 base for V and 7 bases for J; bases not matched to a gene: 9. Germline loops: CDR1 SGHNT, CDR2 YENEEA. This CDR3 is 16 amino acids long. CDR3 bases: TGTGCCAGCAGCTTAGCCACGGGGGGGTATGAAAATGAGCAGTTCTTC. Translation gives CASSLATGGYENEQFF.

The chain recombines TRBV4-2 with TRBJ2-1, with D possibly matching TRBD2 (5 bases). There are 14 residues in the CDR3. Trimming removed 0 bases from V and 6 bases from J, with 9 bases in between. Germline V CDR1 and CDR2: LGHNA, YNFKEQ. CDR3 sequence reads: CASSQDKRANEQFF. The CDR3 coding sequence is TGTGCCAGCAGCCAAGATAAGAGGGCCAATGAGCAGTTCTTC.

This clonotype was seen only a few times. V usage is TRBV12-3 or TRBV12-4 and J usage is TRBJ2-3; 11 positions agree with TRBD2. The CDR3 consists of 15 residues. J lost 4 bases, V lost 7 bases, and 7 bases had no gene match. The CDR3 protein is CASTLAGGGADTQYF. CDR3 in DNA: TGTGCCAGCACCTTAGCGGGAGGGGGGGCAGATACGCAGTATTTT.

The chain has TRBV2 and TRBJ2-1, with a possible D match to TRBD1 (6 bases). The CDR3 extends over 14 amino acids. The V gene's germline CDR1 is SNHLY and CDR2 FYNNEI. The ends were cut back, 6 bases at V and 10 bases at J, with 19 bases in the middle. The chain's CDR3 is CASRTTGTKREQFF. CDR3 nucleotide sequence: TGTGCCAGCAGAACGACAGGTACTAAGAGGGAGCAGTTCTTC.

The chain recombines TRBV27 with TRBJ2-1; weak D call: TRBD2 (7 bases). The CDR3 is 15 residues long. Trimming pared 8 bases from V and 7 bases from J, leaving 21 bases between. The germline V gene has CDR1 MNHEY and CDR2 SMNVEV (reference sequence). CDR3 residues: CASRRVGGPGNEQFF. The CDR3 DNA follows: TGTGCCAGCCGTAGAGTCGGGGGGCCCGGGAATGAGCAGTTCTTC.

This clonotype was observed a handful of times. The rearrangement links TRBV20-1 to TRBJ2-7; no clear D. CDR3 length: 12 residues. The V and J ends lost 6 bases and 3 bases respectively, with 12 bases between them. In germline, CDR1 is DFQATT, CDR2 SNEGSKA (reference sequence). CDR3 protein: CSAIAVSYEQYF. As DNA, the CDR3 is TGCAGTGCCATAGCAGTGAGCTACGAGCAGTACTTC.

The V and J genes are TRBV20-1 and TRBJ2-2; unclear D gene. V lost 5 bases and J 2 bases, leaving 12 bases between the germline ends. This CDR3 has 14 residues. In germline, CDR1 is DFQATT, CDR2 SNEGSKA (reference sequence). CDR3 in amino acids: CSAAGWSNTGELFF. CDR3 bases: TGCAGTGCTGCTGGATGGTCCAACACCGGGGAGCTGTTTTTT.

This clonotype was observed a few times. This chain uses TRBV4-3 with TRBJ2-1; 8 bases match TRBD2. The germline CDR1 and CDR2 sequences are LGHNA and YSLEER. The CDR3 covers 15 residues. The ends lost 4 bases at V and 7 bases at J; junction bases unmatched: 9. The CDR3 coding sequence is TGCGCCAGCAGCCCGACGACTAGCGCCTCTAATGAGCAGTTCTTC. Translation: CASSPTTSASNEQFF.

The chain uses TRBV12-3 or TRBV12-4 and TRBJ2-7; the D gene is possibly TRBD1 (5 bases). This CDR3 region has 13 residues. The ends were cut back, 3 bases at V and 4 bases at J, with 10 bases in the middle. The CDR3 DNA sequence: TGTGCCAGCAGTTTCGTTAGACAGTACGAGCAGTACTTC. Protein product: CASSFVRQYEQYF.

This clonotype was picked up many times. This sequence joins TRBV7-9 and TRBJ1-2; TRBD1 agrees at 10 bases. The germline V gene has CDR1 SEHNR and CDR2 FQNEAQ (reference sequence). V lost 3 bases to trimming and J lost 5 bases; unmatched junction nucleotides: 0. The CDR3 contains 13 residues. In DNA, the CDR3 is TGTGCCAGCAGCTTGGGACAGGGGTATGGCTACACCTTC. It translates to CASSLGQGYGYTF.

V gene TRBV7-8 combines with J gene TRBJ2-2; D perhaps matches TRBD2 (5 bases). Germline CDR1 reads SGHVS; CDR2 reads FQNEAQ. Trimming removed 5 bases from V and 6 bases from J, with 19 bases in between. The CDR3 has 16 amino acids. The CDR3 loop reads CASSPRGMGVAGELFF. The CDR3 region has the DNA TGTGCCAGCAGCCCCCGAGGGATGGGAGTAGCCGGGGAGCTGTTTTTT.

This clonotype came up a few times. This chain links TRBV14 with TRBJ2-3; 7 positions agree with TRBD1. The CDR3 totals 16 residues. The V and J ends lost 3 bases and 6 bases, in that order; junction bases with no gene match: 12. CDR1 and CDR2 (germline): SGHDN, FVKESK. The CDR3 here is CASSQRGQSARDTQYF. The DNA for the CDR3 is TGTGCCAGCAGCCAGAGGGGACAGAGTGCCAGGGATACGCAGTATTTT.

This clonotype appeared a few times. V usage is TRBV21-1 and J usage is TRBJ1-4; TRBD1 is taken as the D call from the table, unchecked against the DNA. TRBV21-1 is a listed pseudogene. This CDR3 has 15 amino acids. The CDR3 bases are TGTGCCAGCAGCCTCAAAGCTAGGGGGAATGAAAAACTGTTTTTT. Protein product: CASSLKARGNEKLFF.

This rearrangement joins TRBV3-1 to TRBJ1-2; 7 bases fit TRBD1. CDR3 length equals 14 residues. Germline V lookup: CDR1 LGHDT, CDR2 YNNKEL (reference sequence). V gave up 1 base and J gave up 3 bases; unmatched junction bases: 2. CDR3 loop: CASSQVGQDYGYTF. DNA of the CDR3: TGTGCCAGCAGCCAAGTCGGACAGGACTATGGCTACACCTTC.

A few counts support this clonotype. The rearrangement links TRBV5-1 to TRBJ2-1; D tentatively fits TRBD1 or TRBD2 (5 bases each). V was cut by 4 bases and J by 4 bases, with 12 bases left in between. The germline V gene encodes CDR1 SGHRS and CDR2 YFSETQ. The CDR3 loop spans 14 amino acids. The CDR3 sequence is CASSPLGVYNEQFF. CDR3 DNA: TGCGCCAGCAGCCCCTTGGGGGTGTACAATGAGCAGTTCTTC.

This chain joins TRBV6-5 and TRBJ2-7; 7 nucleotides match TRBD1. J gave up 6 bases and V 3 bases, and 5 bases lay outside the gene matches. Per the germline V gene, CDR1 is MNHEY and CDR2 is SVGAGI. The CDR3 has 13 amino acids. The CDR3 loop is CASSYFTGAEQYF. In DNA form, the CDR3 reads TGTGCCAGCAGTTATTTTACAGGGGCCGAGCAGTACTTC.

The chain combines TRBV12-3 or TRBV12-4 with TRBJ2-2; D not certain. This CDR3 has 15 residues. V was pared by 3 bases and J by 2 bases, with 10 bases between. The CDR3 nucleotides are TGTGCCAGCAGTTTTTATCAGGTCAACACCGGGGAGCTGTTTTTT. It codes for CASSFYQVNTGELFF.

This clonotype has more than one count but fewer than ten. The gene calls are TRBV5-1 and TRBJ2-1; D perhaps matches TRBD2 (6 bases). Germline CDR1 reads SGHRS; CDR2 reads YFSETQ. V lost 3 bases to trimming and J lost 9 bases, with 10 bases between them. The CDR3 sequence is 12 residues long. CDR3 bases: TGCGCCAGCAGCTGGATGGGGGGTGAGCAGTTCTTC. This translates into CASSWMGGEQFF.

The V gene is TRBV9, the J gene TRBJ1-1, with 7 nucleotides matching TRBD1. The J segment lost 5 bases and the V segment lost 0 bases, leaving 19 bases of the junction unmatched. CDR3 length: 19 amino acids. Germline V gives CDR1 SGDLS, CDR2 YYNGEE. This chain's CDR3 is CASSVGIGGRGIQRTEAFF. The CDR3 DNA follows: TGTGCCAGCAGCGTAGGTATAGGCGGCAGGGGGATCCAGAGGACTGAAGCTTTCTTT.